This TCR beta chain was captured in a study of cytomegalovirus exposure and HLA in healthy donors. General study results and limits: Several of the most significant clusters were apparently associated with common viral pathogens in a later analysis.

PCR was performed using 60 Vbeta and 13 Jbeta primers. Profiled with immunoSEQ multiplex PCR; TCRdb holds only in-frame clones, not every one. This sample has around 130,000 clones, with just under 80% found just once. A remark on this clone: Its target is unknown.

V lost 3 bases and J 7 bases, leaving 15 bases between the germline ends. This CDR3 is built from 14 residues. Germline assignment: CDR1 MDHEN and CDR2 SYDVKM. The chain recombines TRBV28 with TRBJ2-5, with D perhaps matching TRBD2 (6 bases). This TCR came from a woman aged 40-49 years in good health and CMV-seronegative. Input material: PBMCs. The CDR3 DNA is TGTGCCAGCAGTTTCCGCGGAGGGGCCGGGACCCAGTACTTC. Protein: CASSFRGGAGTQYF.